The 26 T cell receptor delta chains listed next were all sequenced from one sample in a study of γδ T cells in repeated Plasmodium falciparum infection. TCRdb re-called the multiplex PCR reads via CATT. The sample consists of around 50,000 delta-chain clones, 1.9% of them appearing once. Vgamma9/Vdelta2+ and Vdelta2-negative gammadelta T cells were flow-sorted from PBMC for bulk sequencing. The specimen sequenced was gamma-delta T cells from blood. The receptors shown here come from a pool of human donors (malaria-infected and uninfected, not separated).

This clone was detected only a few times. A far larger clone is only one base removed, so a read error is likely. This same CDR3 is encoded by further DNA sequences in the sample. Called V gene: TRDV3; the J gene was not called; the table assigns TRDD3, which was not confirmed against the DNA. The CDR3 length is 18 residues. Germline V gives CDR1 TVYSNPD, CDR2 GDNSRS (reference sequence). Here the CDR3 DNA reads TGTGCCTTTGGAGGGCTTTACTGGGGGATACGAAAAACCGATAAACTCATCTTC. Protein: CAFGGLYWGIRKTDKLIF.

This clone was found many times. Since a far larger clone is one base different, this is likely a read error. The DNA is omitted, as the CDR3 cannot be located on it reliably, and the CDR3 follows TCRdb's listing. Other DNA sequences within the sample encode an identical CDR3. The V and J genes are TRDV2 and TRDJ3; the listed D gene, TRDD3, was not tested against the DNA. Counting both end residues, the CDR3 totals 18 amino acids. Per germline, CDR1 GEAIGNYY and CDR2 EKD. The CDR3 loop is CACDTWGIGSWDTRQMFF.

This clone was picked up many times. This DNA's translation differs at residue 9 from TCRdb's protein, which comes from a much larger clone; a read error is likely, and the protein shown is translated from the DNA. The rearrangement uses TRAV38-2/DV8 and TRDJ1; 11 nucleotides match TRDD3. TCRdb is silent on the J gene; assignment here came from matching the DNA to germline. Germline trimming cut 5 bases from V and 3 bases from J; bases unmatched to any gene: 18. Germline CDR1 and CDR2: TSESDYY and QEAYKQQN. This CDR3 has 19 residues. CDR3 nucleotide sequence: TGTGCTTATAGTCCCAGCGGTGAGACGGTGGGGGATACGTCCGATAAACTCATCTTT. As protein: CAYSPSGETVGDTSDKLIF.

Only a few counts were recorded for this clone. The TCRdb protein comes from a much larger clone and disagrees with this DNA's translation at residue 20, likely due to a read error; the protein given here is derived from the DNA. The J gene is uncalled and the V gene is TRDV1; the D call TRDD3 from the table was never checked on the DNA. This CDR3 has 22 amino acids. Per germline, CDR1 TSWWSYY and CDR2 QGS. For the CDR3, the DNA is TGTGCTCTTGGCCTAAAATCCCGGCGAATGGGGGACCACTATTCTTTGACAGCACAACCCTTCTTT. It codes for CALGLKSRRMGDHYSLTAQPFF.

This clone has a handful of counts. A read error is the likely source, as a far larger clone sits one nucleotide away. Other nucleotide sequences from this sample produce the same CDR3. The chain employs TRDV1 and TRDJ1; TRDD2 matches 8 bases. Because TCRdb records no J gene, it was assigned here through a match of the DNA to germline. From germline, CDR1 is TSWWSYY and CDR2 QGS. The CDR3 sequence is 23 residues long. The DNA of the CDR3 is TGCGCTCTTGGGGAACTTAATAGGGCCTTCCTAAAACGCGGGGGAGCCCCCTCCGATAAACTCATCTTT. Protein product: CALGELNRAFLKRGGAPSDKLIF.

This clone was seen a few times. For this DNA, TCRdb reports the protein of a much larger clone, which diverges at residue 3, most likely from a read error; the protein presented here is translated directly from the DNA. The chain joins TRDV3 to TRDJ1; TRDD3 matches at 7 bases. TCRdb offers no J gene call, so here the DNA was matched to germline to obtain one. This CDR3 is built from 18 residues. The V gene's germline CDR1 is TVYSNPD and CDR2 GDNSRS (reference sequence). The chain's CDR3 is CALSNRDRGGRGGDKLIF. The DNA of the CDR3 is TGTGCTCTCTCTAATCGCGACCGTGGGGGAAGAGGGGGCGATAAACTCATCTTT.

Concerning this clone: TCRdb's protein, taken from a much larger clone, differs from this DNA's translation at residue 15, likely owing to a read error; the protein displayed comes from the DNA. This chain connects TRDV2 to TRDJ1, with 11 bases identical to TRDD3. No J segment appears in TCRdb, so it was assigned here by matching the sequence to germline. This CDR3 region has 19 residues. Germline values: CDR1 GEAIGNYY, CDR2 EKD. CDR3: CACDTVSGGYSGYTYKLIF. CDR3 DNA sequence: TGTGCCTGTGACACCGTTTCTGGGGGATACTCCGGGTACACCTATAAACTCATCTTT.

In its sample, this clone was seen a few times. A much larger clonotype is one base distant, so this may be a read error. For the V gene the call is TRDV1; the J gene has no call; TRDD3, the table's D call, lacks a check against the DNA. The CDR3 contains 24 residues. Germline lookup yields CDR1 TSWWSYY and CDR2 QGS. Here the CDR3 DNA reads TGTGCTCTTGGGGAGCGCTCCATCCTTGTCCCACTGGGGGATACGCGTATTTGGACCGATAAGCTCATCTTT. Translating it yields CALGERSILVPLGDTRIWTDKLIF.

In this sample, this clone turned up a few times. TCRdb assigns this DNA the protein of a much larger clone, which departs from its translation at residue 3; this likely reflects a read error, and the protein shown comes from translating the DNA. This chain links TRDV3 with TRDJ1; 13 nucleotides line up with TRDD3. TCRdb carries no J gene annotation; the J gene was assigned here by matching the DNA with germline. The CDR3 loop spans 22 amino acids. V lost 5 bases and J lost 2; bases outside the gene matches: 29. Germline CDR1 reads TVYSNPD; CDR2 reads GDNSRS (reference sequence). The CDR3 region is CALLYSSVLGDTWALGTDKLIF. The DNA of the CDR3 is TGTGCCCTCCTTTACTCTTCGGTACTGGGGGATACGTGGGCCTTAGGAACCGATAAACTCATCTTT.

This clone was seen a handful of times. With only one base between it and a far larger clone, this is likely a read error. This sample includes further DNA sequences coding for the same CDR3. The J gene is TRDJ1, the V gene TRDV1; the match to TRDD3 covers 10 bases. Unmatched junction bases numbered 29, after V lost 6 bases and J lost 1 base. This CDR3 is 23 amino acids long. CDR1 and CDR2 (germline): TSWWSYY, QGS. Here the CDR3 DNA reads TGTGCTCTTGGAGTTGACGTCTTCCTACCGGGGGGATACGCGGGCATCGGCACCGATAAACTCATCTTT. Protein sequence: CALGVDVFLPGGYAGIGTDKLIF.

Remarks on this clone: The mismatch at residue 3 between this DNA's translation and the TCRdb protein of a much larger clone likely reflects a read error; the protein shown is translated from the DNA. The chain employs TRDV3 and TRDJ1; TRDD3 aligns across 13 bases. TCRdb records no J gene; here it was assigned by comparing the DNA to germline. Germline V gene sequence: CDR1 TVYSNPD, CDR2 GDNSRS (reference sequence). The CDR3 is 20 amino acids. V lost 5 bases and J lost 0; bases outside the gene matches: 21. The CDR3 is CALSAFPRYWGIRDTDKLIF. The CDR3 nucleotides read TGTGCCCTCTCGGCCTTCCCTAGATACTGGGGGATACGGGACACCGATAAACTCATCTTT.

This clone was picked up a small number of times. The TCRdb protein, from a much larger clone, departs from this DNA's translation at residue 10, likely by read error; the protein shown derives from the DNA. This chain joins TRDV1 and TRDJ1; TRDD3 matches at 12 bases. Because TCRdb records no J gene, it was assigned here through a match of the DNA to germline. Germline trimming cut 3 bases from V and 2 bases from J; bases unmatched to any gene: 10. This CDR3 region has 18 residues. Looked up from germline, CDR1 is TSWWSYY and CDR2 is QGS. CDR3 in amino acids: CALGEAGGYVVETDKLIF. Written as DNA, the CDR3 is TGTGCTCTTGGGGAGGCTGGGGGATACGTCGTGGAGACCGATAAACTCATCTTT.

This clone was counted ten times or more. The protein held in TCRdb is that of a much larger clone and does not match this DNA's translation at residue 16, likely because of a read error; the protein shown is translated from the DNA. The chain joins TRDV2 to TRDJ1; TRDD3 matches 7 bases. The CDR3 is 18 amino acids. Germline assignment: CDR1 GEAIGNYY and CDR2 EKD. Here the CDR3 DNA reads TGTGCCTGTGACACCCTAAGTACTGGGGAACAGTACACCGATAAACCCATCTTT. It codes for CACDTLSTGEQYTDKPIF.

At least ten counts were recorded for this clone. The protein held in TCRdb is that of a much larger clone and does not match this DNA's translation at residue 11, likely because of a read error; the protein shown is translated from the DNA. The chain joins TRDV2 to TRDJ1; TRDD3 matches 10 bases. The J gene, not given by TCRdb, was assigned here from a germline match of the nucleotide sequence. In germline, CDR1 is GEAIGNYY, CDR2 EKD. The V gene end was trimmed by 3 bases and the J gene end by 8 bases; junction bases not matched to a gene: 11. The CDR3 sequence is 15 residues long. The CDR3 coding sequence is TGTGCCTGTGACGGGCTGGGGGATAGAGAAGACAAACTCATCTTT. Encoded protein: CACDGLGDREDKLIF.

There are a few counts of this clone. A far more abundant clone sits one base away, making this likely a read error. The identical CDR3 is also encoded by other nucleotide sequences in the sample. V and J are TRDV2 and TRDJ1, with 12 bases fitting TRDD3. The J gene comes from matching the DNA to germline here; TCRdb lacks it. This CDR3 is built from 18 residues. In germline, CDR1 is GEAIGNYY, CDR2 EKD. V was pared by 1 base and J by 2 bases, with 10 bases of the junction left unmatched. CDR3 sequence reads: CACDTLAGGYGRTDKLIF. CDR3 in DNA: TGTGCCTGTGACACTCTGGCTGGGGGATACGGTAGGACCGATAAACTCATCTTT.

Points on this clone: The protein given by TCRdb reflects a much larger clone and differs at residue 11 from this DNA's translation, likely from a read error; the protein shown is the DNA's translation. The V gene call reads TRDV1; no J gene was called. CDR1 and CDR2 from the germline V gene are TSWWSYY and QGS. This CDR3 is 13 amino acids long. CDR3 protein: CALESRYARPRIF. The DNA of the CDR3 is TGTGCTCTTGAGTCGCGATACGCCAGACCCCGGATCTTT.

This clone was observed at least ten times. TCRdb assigns this DNA the protein of a much larger clone, which departs from its translation at residue 3; this likely reflects a read error, and the protein shown comes from translating the DNA. The chain couples TRDV1 to TRDJ1, with TRDD3 as a possible D gene (6 bases). The CDR3 has 13 amino acids. Looked up from germline, CDR1 is TSWWSYY and CDR2 is QGS. The CDR3: CAPGEPDTDKLIF. In nucleotides, the CDR3 is TGTGCTCCTGGGGAACCGGACACCGATAAACTCATCTTT.

This clone counts as large. Different DNA sequences within this sample yield the same CDR3. The V gene is TRDV1, the J gene TRDJ1; 8 bases match TRDD2. There are 14 residues in the CDR3. Germline V gene lookup returns CDR1 TSWWSYY and CDR2 QGS. The trim removed 5 bases at V and 7 bases at J, leaving 9 bases unmatched. This CDR3 reads CALGILPTEGKLIF. DNA of the CDR3: TGTGCTCTTGGGATTCTTCCTACAGAGGGTAAACTCATCTTT.

For this clone: TCRdb attributes to this sequence the protein of a much larger clone, which differs from the DNA translation at residue 8; a read error is likely, and the protein displayed is translated from the DNA. The chain joins TRDV2 to TRDJ1, with 8 positions matching TRDD3. Since TCRdb gives no J gene, matching the DNA to germline was used here to assign it. With 6 bases clipped from V and 1 base from J, the junction kept 9 bases outside the gene matches. This CDR3 comprises 15 residues. CDR1 and CDR2 from the germline V gene are GEAIGNYY and EKD. This CDR3 reads CACNQLGGPTDKLIF. The CDR3 DNA reads TGTGCCTGTAACCAACTGGGGGGACCCACCGATAAACTCATCTTT.

This clone was seen more than once but under ten times. TCRdb pairs this DNA with a much larger clone's protein that differs at residue 12, likely a read error; the protein shown was translated from the DNA. The V gene is TRDV2; the J gene was not called; the DNA was not compared with TRDD3, the D call given in the table. Germline assignment: CDR1 GEAIGNYY and CDR2 EKD. The CDR3 spans 14 residues. CDR3 residues: CACDTLGLADKHIF. CDR3 nucleotide sequence: TGTGCCTGTGACACCTTGGGGCTCGCCGATAAACACATCTTT.

On this clone itself: TCRdb pairs this DNA with a much larger clone's protein that differs at residue 8, likely a read error; the protein shown was translated from the DNA. This chain joins TRDV1 and TRDJ2, with a tentative D call TRDD3 (8 bases). Since TCRdb gives no J gene, matching the DNA to germline was used here to assign it. This CDR3 is built from 23 residues. From germline, CDR1 is TSWWSYY and CDR2 QGS. V lost 0 bases and J lost 5, with 34 bases in between. Written as DNA, the CDR3 is TGTGCTCTTGGGGAACTATATGCCTTCCTCCGCCTGGGGATACCAATTAGAACAGCACAACTCTTCTTT. Translated: CALGELYAFLRLGIPIRTAQLFF.

Concerning this clone: The protein TCRdb gives is from a much larger clone and does not agree with this DNA's translation at residue 9, likely a read error; the protein shown here comes from the DNA. The CDR3 DNA reads as TGTGCTCTTGGGGCGACCTTCCTACCCGCGGAATTGGGGGATACGATGGCCGGTAAACTCATCTTT. Its translation: CALGATFLPAELGDTMAGKLIF. The chain is built from TRDV1 and TRDJ1; 11 nucleotides agree with TRDD3. Here the J gene was assigned by germline matching of the DNA, as TCRdb has none. This CDR3 spans 22 amino acids. Trimming cost V 4 bases and J 7 bases; bases outside gene matches: 29. Per the germline V gene, CDR1 is TSWWSYY and CDR2 is QGS.

This clone was observed a few times. This likely stems from a read error, as it lies one base from a far larger clone. Within the sample, other DNA sequences also encode this same CDR3. With the J gene uncalled, the V gene is TRDV1; the table's D call, TRDD3, was not checked against the DNA. CDR1 is TSWWSYY, CDR2 QGS, per germline. The CDR3 has 20 amino acids. The CDR3 DNA reads as TGTGCTCTTGGGGAACCAAACCTACTCACGGGTATTCGGGGGACGACAAAACTCATCTTC. This translates into CALGEPNLLTGIRGTTKLIF.

A word on this clone: This likely traces to a read error, being one base from a far larger clone. The sample contains more than one DNA sequence encoding this CDR3. J is TRDJ1 and V is TRDV1, with D perhaps TRDD3 (5 bases). Since TCRdb gives no J gene, matching the DNA to germline was used here to assign it. The CDR3 length is 15 residues. CDR1 and CDR2 from the germline V gene are TSWWSYY and QGS. The CDR3 nucleotides are TGTGCTCTCGGGGTTACTCCCGGGGGCGGCGGTAAACTCATCTTT. Protein product: CALGVTPGGGGKLIF.

This clone was seen only a few times. The protein held in TCRdb is that of a much larger clone and does not match this DNA's translation at residue 23, likely because of a read error; the protein shown is translated from the DNA. The V gene was identified as TRDV1, while no J gene was called; the DNA was not compared with TRDD3, the D call given in the table. The CDR3 is 25 amino acids. Germline V CDR1 and CDR2: TSWWSYY, QGS. The CDR3 reads CALGDPFPPYPANLLGFLSTDKPIF. The CDR3 coding sequence is TGTGCTCTTGGGGATCCCTTCCCCCCCTATCCGGCGAACCTACTGGGATTCCTTTCCACCGATAAACCCATCTTT.

Regarding this clone: TCRdb records a much larger clone's protein for this DNA, with a difference at residue 15 that likely arises from a read error; the protein given is the translation of the DNA. The chain couples TRDV1 to TRDJ1; 9 bases are shared with TRDD2. V was pared by 2 bases and J by 0 bases, with 31 bases of the junction left unmatched. The germline V gene encodes CDR1 TSWWSYY and CDR2 QGS. The CDR3 is 25 amino acids. The CDR3 sequence is CALGENSAFWPSYGAGGQYTDKLIF. The CDR3, as DNA: TGTGCTCTTGGGGAAAACTCCGCATTTTGGCCTTCCTACGGAGCTGGGGGTCAATACACCGATAAACTCATCTTT.